These T cell receptor beta chains were read from a single sample in a study of regulatory T cells in long-lasting Graves disease. MiXCR, applied by TCRdb to the multiplex PCR reads, yields one record per CDR3 protein. The sample gives about 470,000 distinct CDR3 sequences, about 15% of which show up once; roughly a sixth is in the top ten. This sample was shared with a second study, whose subject was T cells in Graves' hyperthyroidism and ophthalmopathy.

This specimen was peripheral blood mononuclear cells (PBMCs), taken at new diagnosis, from a patient treated with antithyroid drugs. The receptors derive from a woman in her 30s with Graves disease. CDR3s include the opening cysteine and the closing phenylalanine or tryptophan. A D gene is named only where the DNA matches it firmly. Clone size is not always given. Where it is, it says once, few, many or a class for expanded clones.

d_call	j_call	clone_size	v_call	cdr3_aa	cdr3_nt
TRBD1	TRBJ2-7	few	TRBV13	CASSARTGSKSYEQYF	TGTGCCAGCAGCGCTCGGACAGGAAGTAAATCCTACGAGCAGTACTTC
TRBD2	TRBJ2-7	NA	TRBV6-1	CASSEGSSGDYEQYF	TGTGCCAGCAGTGAAGGGTCTAGCGGGGATTACGAGCAGTACTTC
NA	TRBJ2-7	many	TRBV20-1	CSVGVGTYEQYF	TGCAGTGTGGGGGTTGGTACGTACGAGCAGTACTTC
NA	TRBJ2-1	many	TRBV7-6	CASSLGSLEQFF	TGTGCCAGCAGCTTAGGGAGCCTTGAGCAGTTCTTC
NA	TRBJ1-3	NA	TRBV10-3	CAIWRGRSSPIYF	TGTGCCATCTGGAGGGGACGATCTAGCCCCATATATTTT
NA	TRBJ1-1	many	TRBV6-1	CATLQGWNTEAFF	TGTGCCACCCTACAGGGTTGGAACACTGAAGCTTTCTTT
NA	TRBJ2-7	many	TRBV3-1	CASSQDLGTYEQYF	TGTGCCAGCAGCCAAGATCTAGGAACCTACGAGCAGTACTTC
NA	TRBJ2-4	few	TRBV6-1	CASRAVAKNIQYF	TGTGCCAGCAGGGCGGTAGCCAAAAACATTCAGTACTTC
TRBD1	TRBJ1-1	many	TRBV7-3	CASSPQTGAEAFF	TGTGCCAGCAGCCCCCAGACAGGGGCTGAAGCTTTCTTT
TRBD1	TRBJ2-7	many	TRBV2	CASGGTGGNEQYF	TGTGCCAGCGGGGGGACAGGGGGTAACGAGCAGTACTTC
NA	TRBJ1-1	many	TRBV11-2	CASSLEGADTEAFF	TGTGCCAGCAGCTTAGAAGGCGCGGACACTGAAGCTTTCTTT
NA	TRBJ2-5	few	TRBV30	CAWNPWKQETQYF	TGTGCCTGGAATCCATGGAAACAAGAGACCCAGTACTTC
TRBD1	TRBJ2-2	NA	TRBV7-9	CASSLTQGYTGELFF	TGTGCCAGCAGCTTAACACAGGGGTACACCGGGGAGCTGTTTTTT
NA	TRBJ1-5	few	TRBV6-5	CASSYRDNNQPQHF	TGTGCCAGCAGTTACCGGGACAACAATCAGCCCCAGCATTTT
NA	TRBJ2-7	NA	TRBV19	CASAAAVDYEQYF	TGTGCCAGTGCGGCAGCCGTTGACTACGAGCAGTACTTC
NA	TRBJ2-1	NA	TRBV9	CASSPKGRLSYNEQFF	TGTGCCAGCAGCCCGAAGGGCAGGCTCTCCTACAATGAGCAGTTCTTC
NA	TRBJ1-4	many	TRBV6-1	CASRPPDGEKLFF	TGTGCCAGCAGGCCACCGGACGGAGAAAAACTGTTTTTT
NA	TRBJ2-7	many	TRBV28	CASSLSPGIYGEQYF	TGTGCCAGCAGTTTATCGCCTGGGATATACGGCGAGCAGTACTTC
TRBD2	TRBJ2-7	few	TRBV10-2	CASSEATSGLVEQYF	TGCGCCAGCAGTGAAGCGACTAGCGGGCTCGTCGAGCAGTACTTC
TRBD2	TRBJ2-1	many	TRBV20-1	CTPSREVPYNEQFF	TGCACGCCAAGCCGGGAGGTCCCCTACAATGAGCAGTTCTTC
TRBD1	TRBJ1-2	many	TRBV28	CASSPRGGRARGYTF	TGTGCCAGCAGTCCCCGAGGGGGCCGAGCTAGGGGCTACACCTTC
TRBD1	TRBJ2-7	NA	TRBV5-1	CASRGTGVHEQYF	TGCGCCAGCAGGGGGACAGGGGTCCACGAGCAGTACTTC
NA	TRBJ1-1	many	TRBV24-1	CAADSKHHMNTEAFF	TGTGCCGCGGACTCCAAACACCACATGAACACTGAAGCTTTCTTT
TRBD2	TRBJ2-3	NA	TRBV5-4	CASSTRTSGSDTQYF	TGTGCCAGCAGCACCCGGACTAGCGGGAGTGATACGCAGTATTTT
TRBD1	TRBJ2-1	NA	TRBV20-1	CSARDGQGVWQFF	TGCAGTGCTAGAGATGGCCAGGGGGTTTGGCAGTTCTTC
NA	TRBJ1-2	many	TRBV10-3	CAISPLEAYNYGYTF	TGTGCCATCAGTCCTCTTGAGGCCTATAACTATGGCTACACCTTC
TRBD2	TRBJ2-1	few	TRBV5-1	CASSLAGGLAGGPNEQFF	TGCGCCAGCAGCTTGGCCGGGGGACTAGCGGGAGGGCCCAATGAGCAGTTCTTC
TRBD1	TRBJ2-2	few	TRBV11-2	CATPTLGQGYTGELFF	TGTGCCACCCCAACCTTGGGACAGGGGTACACCGGGGAGCTGTTTTTT
NA	TRBJ1-1	NA	TRBV9	CASSVAGDGLVTEAFF	TGTGCCAGCAGCGTAGCGGGGGACGGTCTTGTCACTGAAGCTTTCTTT
NA	TRBJ2-2	many	TRBV6-5	CASSYQGELNTGELFF	TGTGCCAGCAGTTACCAAGGGGAGCTGAACACCGGGGAGCTGTTTTTT
NA	TRBJ1-5	NA	TRBV19	CASRMGSGYSNQPQHF	TGTGCCAGTAGGATGGGTTCAGGCTATAGCAATCAGCCCCAGCATTTT
TRBD1	TRBJ1-1	NA	TRBV12-3/TRBV12-4	CASSPRDREAIEAFF	TGTGCCAGCAGTCCACGGGACAGGGAAGCCATTGAAGCTTTCTTT
NA	TRBJ1-4	few	TRBV9	CASSVEAGYNEKLFF	TGTGCCAGCAGCGTAGAGGCAGGTTATAATGAAAAACTGTTTTTT
TRBD2	TRBJ2-7	many	TRBV10-1	CASSALAGGNEQYF	TGCGCCAGCAGTGCACTAGCGGGAGGGAACGAGCAGTACTTC
NA	TRBJ2-7	many	TRBV4-1	CASSQVRTAAGEQYF	TGCGCCAGCAGCCAAGTTCGGACAGCCGCGGGAGAGCAGTACTTC
TRBD2	TRBJ2-5	NA	TRBV20-1	CSARDPGSGETQYF	TGCAGTGCTAGAGATCCAGGTAGCGGGGAGACCCAGTACTTC
TRBD2	TRBJ2-1	NA	TRBV4-1	CASSQVAGGEVQFF	TGCGCCAGCAGCCAGGTAGCGGGAGGGGAGGTGCAGTTCTTC
TRBD1	TRBJ2-1	NA	TRBV12-5	CASAGGTGVYEEQFF	TGTGCTAGCGCAGGAGGGACAGGGGTCTATGAGGAGCAGTTCTTC
NA	TRBJ1-1	many	TRBV6-1	CAVGGTEAFF	TGTGCCGTTGGGGGTACTGAAGCTTTCTTT
TRBD1	TRBJ2-5	few	TRBV28	CASSFYRTGGSQETQYF	TGTGCCAGCAGTTTTTATAGGACAGGGGGTTCTCAAGAGACCCAGTACTTC
TRBD1	TRBJ2-3	many	TRBV12-3/TRBV12-4	CASTLTGGSDTQYF	TGTGCCAGCACCCTGACAGGGGGATCAGATACGCAGTATTTT
TRBD2	TRBJ2-5	NA	TRBV11-3	CASSLPRLAGGQETQYF	TGTGCCAGCAGCTTACCCCGACTAGCGGGAGGGCAAGAGACCCAGTACTTC
TRBD2	TRBJ2-7	many	TRBV24-1	CATSDRTSGRGAEQYF	TGTGCCACCAGTGATAGGACTAGCGGGAGAGGAGCCGAGCAGTACTTC
NA	TRBJ2-3	NA	TRBV28	CASSRRGGAGDPDTQYF	TGTGCCAGCAGCCGACGCGGTGGGGCCGGAGACCCAGATACGCAGTATTTT
TRBD2	TRBJ2-1	many	TRBV6-9	CASSLTSGGLNEQFF	TGTGCCAGCAGTTTGACTAGCGGGGGACTCAATGAGCAGTTCTTC
NA	TRBJ2-7	many	TRBV20-1	CGAGDFDSYEQYF	TGCGGAGCCGGGGACTTTGACTCCTACGAGCAGTACTTC
NA	TRBJ2-2	NA	TRBV9	CASSGISDRHGGELFF	TGTGCCAGCAGCGGTATTAGCGACCGACACGGAGGGGAGCTGTTTTTT
TRBD1	TRBJ1-1	few	TRBV20-1	CSASLRTGAEGTEAFF	TGCAGTGCCAGCCTAAGGACAGGGGCGGAGGGGACTGAAGCTTTCTTT
NA	TRBJ1-1	many	TRBV12-3/TRBV12-4	CASRLPGITEAFF	TGTGCCAGCAGACTCCCAGGGATAACTGAAGCTTTCTTT
NA	TRBJ2-3	NA	TRBV20-1	CSARDLRRGTDTQYF	TGCAGTGCTAGAGATCTACGACGGGGTACAGATACGCAGTATTTT
TRBD2	TRBJ2-1	many	TRBV30	CAWSVSPSGRARNEQFF	TGTGCCTGGAGTGTCTCCCCTAGCGGGAGGGCCAGGAATGAGCAGTTCTTC
NA	TRBJ2-4	few	TRBV11-3	CASSLNGDIQYF	TGTGCCAGCAGCTTAAACGGAGACATTCAGTACTTC
TRBD1	TRBJ2-1	many	TRBV5-1	CASSWTGPHNEQFF	TGCGCCAGCAGCTGGACAGGTCCGCACAATGAGCAGTTCTTC
TRBD1	TRBJ2-1	NA	TRBV6-1	CASSQDLPAAGGGYEQFF	TGTGCCAGCAGCCAAGATTTACCCGCGGCAGGGGGCGGCTATGAGCAGTTCTTC
TRBD2	TRBJ2-5	few	TRBV4-2	CASSQSTLLAGVKTQYF	TGTGCCAGCAGCCAAAGCACCCTCTTAGCGGGAGTTAAGACCCAGTACTTC